This T cell receptor (beta chain) was obtained from a study of blood T cell repertoires in COVID-19. Study at large: Whether acute or convalescent, the COVID-19 samples came from the United States, Italy and Spain.

Germline loops: CDR1 SGHTA, CDR2 FQGNSA. The CDR3 is 14 residues long. V gave up 4 bases and J gave up 3 bases; unmatched junction bases: 2. Libraries were prepared by immunoSEQ multiplex PCR; TCRdb keeps only in-frame clonotypes and omits some of them. The sample contains 150,000 to 200,000 clones, around four fifths of which appear only once. In this sample, this clone turned up once. This TCR derives from an elderly woman with COVID-19, enrolled during active disease. Sequencing was performed on peripheral blood. The chain has TRBV7-2 and TRBJ1-3; TRBD1 matches 8 bases. CDR3 in amino acids: CASSWGQVGNTIYF. The DNA for the CDR3 is TGTGCCAGCAGCTGGGGACAGGTTGGAAACACCATATATTTT.